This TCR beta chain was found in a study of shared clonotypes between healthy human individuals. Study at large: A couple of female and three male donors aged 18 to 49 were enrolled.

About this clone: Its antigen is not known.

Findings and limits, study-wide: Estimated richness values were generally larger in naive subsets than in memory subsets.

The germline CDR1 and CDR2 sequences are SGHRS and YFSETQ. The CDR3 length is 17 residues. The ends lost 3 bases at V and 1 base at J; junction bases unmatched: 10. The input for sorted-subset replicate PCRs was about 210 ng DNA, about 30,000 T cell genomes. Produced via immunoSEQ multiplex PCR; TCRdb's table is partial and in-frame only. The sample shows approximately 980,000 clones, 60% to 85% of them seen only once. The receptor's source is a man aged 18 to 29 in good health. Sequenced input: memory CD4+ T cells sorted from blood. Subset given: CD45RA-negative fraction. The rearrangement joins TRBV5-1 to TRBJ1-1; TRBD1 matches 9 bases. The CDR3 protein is CASSSAGQGRQNTEAFF. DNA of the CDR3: TGCGCCAGCAGCTCTGCCGGACAGGGGCGACAGAACACTGAAGCTTTCTTT.